The TCR beta chain described here comes from a study of Ad26.COV2.S vaccination and SARS-CoV-2 variants. Turning to the study itself: As a participant in COV1001, the donor was in the Ad26.COV2.S trial arm. Overall study findings and caveats: Vaccinated individuals (as opposed to placebo recipients) had higher spike-specific TCR breadth.

As for this clone: The antigen is not known.

Profiling relied on immunoSEQ multiplex PCR, and the TCRdb table lists in-frame clones only, not all of them. The profile covers some 330,000 clones, with roughly 90% appearing a single time and around 5% taken by the ten largest. The sample's treatment: 15 to 20 received Ad26.COV2.S at low or high dose, single or two shots; about five received placebo; per-sample allocation not given. Following the first vaccine or placebo injection, samples were taken on day 63. J gave up 11 bases and V 4 bases, and 14 bases lay outside the gene matches. The CDR3 length is 14 residues. CDR1 is SGHRS and CDR2 is YFSETQ in the germline V gene.

The rearrangement uses TRBV5-1 and TRBJ1-1; TRBD1 aligns across 7 bases. The clonotype comes from a person aged 18-65 years who received the Ad26.COV2.S COVID-19 vaccine or a placebo. Sequences were derived from peripheral blood, sampled in a trial of Ad26.COV2.S vaccine versus placebo. Here the CDR3 reads CASSHGVLGTAAFF. CDR3 in DNA: TGCGCCAGCAGCCACGGGGTTCTAGGGACAGCCGCTTTCTTT.